The 22 T cell receptor beta chains below were found in one sample sequenced in a study of regulatory T cells in long-lasting Graves disease. TCR beta libraries were built with iRepertoire HTBI primers and Arm-PCR of CDR3 regions. TCRdb re-analysed the multiplex PCR reads in MiXCR, keeping a single row per CDR3 protein. The sample lists 360,000 or so distinct CDR3 sequences, about 12% occurring once. Regarding time point: newly diagnosed GD, antithyroid drugs for less than 3 months. After RNA was extracted from PBMCs, the TCR library was made from it. Separately, the same data were catalogued under a study of T cells in Graves' hyperthyroidism and ophthalmopathy.

The sample in question was peripheral blood mononuclear cells (PBMCs), obtained at new diagnosis, from a patient treated with antithyroid drugs. These receptors came from a woman in her late teens or twenties with Graves disease.

This clonotype appeared many times. The chain recombines TRBV15 with TRBJ2-1, with D perhaps TRBD2 (6 bases). Germline CDR1 LNHNV, CDR2 YYDKDF (reference sequence). Trimming removed 8 bases at V and 5 bases at J, with 22 bases between. The CDR3 contains 16 residues. In nucleotides, the CDR3 is TGTGCCACCGGCGGGGACGAGGGGAGCAAGAACAATGAGCAGTTCTTC. This encodes CATGGDEGSKNNEQFF.

This clonotype came up many times. The V gene is TRBV5-6, the J gene TRBJ2-1; D perhaps matches TRBD2 (7 bases). V lost 2 bases and J 7 bases, leaving 16 bases between the germline ends. From germline, CDR1 is SGHDT and CDR2 YYEEEE. The length of the CDR3 is 15 residues. CDR3 protein: CASSFFGGRRNEQFF. The CDR3 region has the DNA TGTGCCAGCAGCTTTTTCGGGGGGCGGAGGAATGAGCAGTTCTTC.

This clonotype has a count of ten or more. This chain uses TRBV6-2 or TRBV6-3 with TRBJ2-7; 7 bases fit TRBD2. With 2 bases clipped from V and 5 bases from J, the junction kept 9 bases outside the gene matches. Germline assignment: CDR1 MNHEY and CDR2 SVGEGT. This CDR3 comprises 15 residues. The CDR3 nucleotides read TGTGCCAGCAGTTACCCCCGGGGGGTCTTCGACGAGCAGTACTTC. Translating it yields CASSYPRGVFDEQYF.

This clonotype has ten or more counts. This chain joins TRBV6-5 and TRBJ1-1, with D tentatively TRBD1 (5 bases). The germline V and J ends were trimmed by 4 bases and 1 base, with 10 bases remaining between them. CDR1 is MNHEY and CDR2 is SVGAGI in the germline V gene. CDR3 length equals 14 residues. The chain's CDR3 is CASSWGGRNTEAFF. CDR3 nucleotides: TGTGCCAGCAGTTGGGGGGGTCGGAACACTGAAGCTTTCTTT.

This clonotype was seen a handful of times. The rearrangement links TRBV4-3 to TRBJ2-7, with a possible D match to TRBD2 (6 bases). Germline V CDR1 and CDR2: LGHNA, YSLEER. This CDR3 contains 15 residues. The V gene lost 0 bases and the J gene lost 2 bases, with 11 bases spanning the gap. This chain's CDR3 is CASSQDDGGTYEQYF. The CDR3 nucleotides read TGCGCCAGCAGCCAAGACGACGGGGGAACCTACGAGCAGTACTTC.

The chain couples TRBV5-1 to TRBJ2-5, with a weak D call TRBD1 (6 bases). The V end lost 5 bases, the J end lost 1 base, and 12 bases lay between the germline ends. CDR3 length: 14 amino acids. Germline V gene lookup returns CDR1 SGHRS and CDR2 YFSETQ. The DNA of the CDR3 is TGCGCCAGCAGGAGGCAGGGGTCCCAAGAGACCCAGTACTTC. Translation gives CASRRQGSQETQYF.

This clonotype was seen ten or more times. The V gene is TRBV20-1, the J gene TRBJ2-7; 7 positions agree with TRBD2. Germline CDR1 and CDR2: DFQATT and SNEGSKA (reference sequence). The CDR3 is made up of 14 amino acids. Germline trimming cut 2 bases from V and 3 bases from J; bases unmatched to any gene: 7. This CDR3 is CSARLAEASYEQYF. Written as DNA, the CDR3 is TGCAGTGCTAGACTAGCGGAGGCTAGCTACGAGCAGTACTTC.

This clonotype has ten or more counts. The J gene is TRBJ1-1, the V gene TRBV6-5; possible D gene TRBD1, 5 bases. Trimming took 0 bases from V and 5 from J, leaving 10 bases between them. CDR1 MNHEY and CDR2 SVGAGI come from the germline V gene. CDR3 size: 14 residues. DNA for the CDR3: TGTGCCAGCAGTTACTCGGGAGGGGAAACTGAAGCTTTCTTT. This translates into CASSYSGGETEAFF.

This clonotype was detected ten times or more. The J gene is TRBJ1-1, the V gene TRBV7-9; 10 bases align to TRBD1. Germline CDR1 reads SEHNR; CDR2 reads FQNEAQ (reference sequence). V lost 1 base and J lost 12; bases outside the gene matches: 8. CDR3 size: 14 residues. Here the CDR3 reads CASSLDLGTGVTFF. The DNA of the CDR3 is TGTGCCAGCAGCTTAGACCTAGGGACAGGGGTAACTTTCTTT.

This clonotype has ten or more counts. The rearrangement uses TRBV5-6 and TRBJ1-1; a possible D gene is TRBD1 (5 bases). CDR1 and CDR2 (germline): SGHDT, YYEEEE. The V end lost 3 bases, the J end lost 4 bases, and 7 bases lay between the germline ends. CDR3 size: 12 residues. The CDR3 loop reads CASSSGPTEAFF. The CDR3 bases are TGTGCCAGCAGCTCGGGGCCCACTGAAGCTTTCTTT.

This chain joins TRBV14 and TRBJ1-1; D is perhaps TRBD1 (5 bases). This CDR3 region has 18 residues. Trimming stripped 1 base from V and 4 bases from J, with 22 bases between. In germline, CDR1 is SGHDN, CDR2 FVKESK. CDR3 amino acids: CASSQGAKPEGFFTEAFF. DNA for the CDR3: TGTGCCAGCAGCCAAGGGGCCAAACCGGAGGGGTTTTTCACTGAAGCTTTCTTT.

Ten or more counts support this clonotype. The V call is TRBV15, the J call TRBJ2-2, with a possible D match to TRBD1 (5 bases). The germline gives CDR1 LNHNV, CDR2 YYDKDF (reference sequence). The ends were cut back, 9 bases at V and 2 bases at J, with 10 bases in the middle. The CDR3 covers 13 residues. DNA of the CDR3: TGTGCCACAAGACAGTCTAACACCGGGGAGCTGTTTTTT. As protein: CATRQSNTGELFF.

This clonotype was counted many times. This rearrangement joins TRBV6-2 or TRBV6-3 to TRBJ2-5; maybe TRBD2 (6 bases). This CDR3 is built from 14 residues. The germline CDR1 and CDR2 sequences are MNHEY and SVGEGT. V was clipped by 2 bases and J by 5 bases, with 12 bases between them. The CDR3 bases are TGTGCCAGCAGTTACGGCGGGGTGGGGGAGACCCAGTACTTC. It specifies CASSYGGVGETQYF.

This clonotype was counted ten times or more. This chain connects TRBV18 to TRBJ1-1, with 7 bases identical to TRBD1. The ends lost 0 bases at V and 4 bases at J; junction bases unmatched: 8. CDR3 length: 16 residues. In germline, CDR1 is KGHSH, CDR2 LQKENI. The chain's CDR3 is CASSPPNTRGTTEAFF. CDR3 coding DNA: TGTGCCAGCTCACCACCGAATACCAGGGGGACCACTGAAGCTTTCTTT.

V and J are TRBV6-2 or TRBV6-3 and TRBJ1-1; D is undetermined. Germline loops: CDR1 MNHEY, CDR2 SVGEGT. This CDR3 region has 15 residues. V shed 4 bases and J shed 4 bases, with 16 bases lying between them. The CDR3 loop is CASSFGREGVTEAFF. In DNA form, the CDR3 reads TGTGCCAGCAGTTTCGGTCGCGAAGGAGTCACTGAAGCTTTCTTT.

Comment on this clonotype: A read error is possible here, since a much larger clone lies one base away. V gene TRBV9 combines with J gene TRBJ2-1; possible D gene TRBD1, 5 bases. Germline lookup yields CDR1 SGDLS and CDR2 YYNGEE. The CDR3 sequence is 14 residues long. CDR3 sequence reads: CASSVGGVAYEQSF. In DNA form, the CDR3 reads TGTGCCAGCAGCGTAGGGGGCGTAGCCTATGAGCAGTCCTTC.

This clonotype was counted at least ten times. The chain uses TRBV28 and TRBJ2-7, with 9 bases fitting TRBD2. Unmatched junction bases numbered 8, after V lost 3 bases and J lost 5 bases. The CDR3 is 15 amino acids. Germline V CDR1 and CDR2: MDHEN, SYDVKM. The CDR3 sequence is CASSFGSGSRNEQYF. For the CDR3, the DNA is TGTGCCAGCAGTTTTGGTAGCGGGAGTCGGAACGAGCAGTACTTC.

This clonotype was seen many times. The CDR3 nucleotides are TGTGCCAGCAGTTTATCGATGGGTGACTTGTACAATGAGCAGTTCTTC. It translates to CASSLSMGDLYNEQFF. This chain connects TRBV27 to TRBJ2-1; no definite D call. Germline V gene lookup returns CDR1 MNHEY and CDR2 SMNVEV (reference sequence). The CDR3 sequence is 16 residues long. V was cut by 0 bases and J by 4 bases, with 13 bases left in between.

This clonotype was seen repeatedly, ten times or more. The chain employs TRBV7-9 and TRBJ2-7; D may be TRBD2 (6 bases). Per germline, CDR1 SEHNR and CDR2 FQNEAQ (reference sequence). The CDR3 has 16 residues. Trimming took off 1 base at V and 3 bases at J, with 16 bases between the two ends. Here the CDR3 reads CASSLVPAGPYYEQYF. CDR3 nucleotide sequence: TGTGCCAGCAGCTTAGTTCCGGCGGGACCTTACTACGAGCAGTACTTC.

A few counts support this clonotype. The missing conserved phenylalanine or tryptophan at the end of this CDR3 makes a read error likely. The V and J genes are TRBV9 and TRBJ1-1; D is uncertain. Germline CDR1 and CDR2: SGDLS and YYNGEE. There are 14 residues in the CDR3. V lost 1 base and J 1 base, leaving 8 bases between the germline ends. The CDR3 reads CASSVYMENTEAFL. For the CDR3, the DNA is TGTGCCAGCAGCGTATACATGGAGAACACTGAAGCTTTCCTT.

This clonotype was seen many times. The junction and the germline gene differ at one end; a read error may be behind it. The chain carries TRBV7-7 and TRBJ2-3; D unresolved. This CDR3 comprises 15 residues. Germline V gene sequence: CDR1 SSHAT, CDR2 FNYEAQ (reference sequence). This CDR3 reads CASSLNILAADTQYF. In DNA, the CDR3 is TGTGCTAGCAGCTTAAATATACTGGCGGCAGATACGCAGTATTTT.

There are a few counts of this clonotype. A much larger clone lies one base from this, so it may be a read error. Here the CDR3 reads CASSSRTVASYEQYV. CDR3 coding DNA: TGTGCCAGCAGCTCGAGAACGGTAGCATCCTACGAGCAGTACGTC. The chain uses TRBV11-1 and TRBJ2-7; D gene ambiguous. Per germline, CDR1 SGHAT and CDR2 FQDESV (reference sequence). The CDR3 is 15 amino acids. Trimming removed 4 bases from V and 1 base from J, with 14 bases in between.